Included here is one T cell receptor (beta chain) sequence, with context. The data stem from a study of OX40 agonist ivuxolimab in advanced cancers. Repertoires were generated with immunoSEQ multiplex PCR, while TCRdb's copy carries only in-frame clones and drops some. The data hold roughly 89,000 clones, with about nine tenths observed a single time. Germline-derived CDR1 and CDR2 are MGHRA and YSYEKL. The CDR3 runs to 14 residues. V was shortened by 1 base and J by 5 bases, with 11 bases between the two germline ends. This chain connects TRBV4-1 to TRBJ1-1; D unclear. The clonotype originates from an adult with an advanced solid tumor such as melanoma, head and neck, liver or kidney cancer. Sequencing used CD4+ or CD8+ T cells sorted from blood, obtained in a trial of the OX40 agonist ivuxolimab. The CDR3 spells CASSQAVWGTEAFF. In DNA, the CDR3 is TGCGCCAGCAGCCAAGCGGTGTGGGGAACTGAAGCTTTCTTT.